This entry describes one T cell receptor (beta chain). V shed 6 bases and J 2 bases; nucleotides not matched to a gene: 7. This CDR3 spans 15 amino acids. Looked up from germline, CDR1 is SGHAT and CDR2 is FQNNGV. The data originate from a study of blood T cell repertoires in COVID-19. Overall study context: The samples span acute and convalescent COVID-19 from the United States, Italy and Spain. Sample material is recorded as cDNA or gDNA derived from T cells, B-cell-depleted T cells, or PBMCs.

Per the authors' pipeline: Reference gene primer amplification yielded estimated nucleated cell counts. Generated by immunoSEQ multiplex PCR, the TCRdb table keeps only in-frame clones and is missing some. Clonal size and the V and J genes are those of that table, whereas D and trimming came from the DNA. In the table there are 55,000 to 65,000 clones, just over 90% of which are singletons. Material: peripheral blood. The TCR comes from a human donor in a cohort sampled during active COVID-19. The V gene is TRBV11-2, the J gene TRBJ2-3, with 8 bases matching TRBD1. In nucleotides, the CDR3 is TGTGCCAGCAGATCACAGGGGGTGGCCACAGATACGCAGTATTTT. Translating gives CASRSQGVATDTQYF.